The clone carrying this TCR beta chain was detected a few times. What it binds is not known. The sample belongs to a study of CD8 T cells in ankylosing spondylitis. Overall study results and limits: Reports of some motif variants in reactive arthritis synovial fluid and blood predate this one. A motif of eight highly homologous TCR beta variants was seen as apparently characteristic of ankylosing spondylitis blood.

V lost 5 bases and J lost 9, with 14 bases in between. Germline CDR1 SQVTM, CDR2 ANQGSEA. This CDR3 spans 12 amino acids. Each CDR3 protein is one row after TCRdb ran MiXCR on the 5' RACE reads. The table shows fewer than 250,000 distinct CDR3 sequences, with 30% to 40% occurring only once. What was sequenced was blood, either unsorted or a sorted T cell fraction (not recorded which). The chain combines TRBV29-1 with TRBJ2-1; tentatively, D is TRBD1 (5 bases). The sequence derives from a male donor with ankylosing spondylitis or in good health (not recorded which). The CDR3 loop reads CSVTRVLGEQFF. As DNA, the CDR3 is TGCAGCGTTACCAGGGTTTTGGGTGAGCAGTTCTTC.